Below are 32 T cell receptor beta chains sequenced from a single sample in a study of blood T cell repertoires in COVID-19. The assay was immunoSEQ multiplex PCR, and TCRdb's table has in-frame clones only and misses some. Among tens of thousands of clones, roughly 78% were seen once, and the ten largest hold more than 1%. Input material: peripheral blood. These receptors were collected from a woman older than 75 with acute or convalescent COVID-19.

The chain joins TRBV5-1 to TRBJ1-5, with 7 bases matching TRBD1. CDR3 length equals 15 residues. Germline loops: CDR1 SGHRS, CDR2 YFSETQ. With 0 bases clipped from V and 5 bases from J, the junction kept 5 bases outside the gene matches. The CDR3 region is CASSLGDREDQPQHF. The CDR3 nucleotides are TGCGCCAGCAGCTTGGGAGACAGGGAGGATCAGCCCCAGCATTTT.

The chain has TRBV5-1 and TRBJ2-1; 9 bases line up with TRBD1. Germline V gives CDR1 SGHRS, CDR2 YFSETQ. The CDR3 loop spans 15 amino acids. The ends lost 5 bases at V and 4 bases at J; junction bases unmatched: 7. CDR3 bases: TGCGCCAGCAGTTTGTTGGGACAGGGATACAATGAGCAGTTCTTC. This translates into CASSLLGQGYNEQFF.

V and J are TRBV3-1 (or the pseudogene TRBV3-2) and TRBJ2-3; TRBD1 aligns across 7 bases. Germline CDR1 is LGHDT and CDR2 is YNNKEL (reference sequence). This CDR3 spans 13 amino acids. Trimming at V came to 1 base and at J to 9 bases, leaving 4 bases not matched to a gene. CDR3 residues: CASSQVEGATQYF. The CDR3 nucleotides read TGTGCCAGCAGCCAAGTTGAGGGGGCCACGCAGTATTTT.

The chain joins TRBV6-4 to TRBJ2-2; D gene uncertain. The CDR3 runs 13 residues. CDR1 and CDR2 (germline): MRHNA, SNTAGT. V was clipped by 5 bases and J by 4 bases, with 8 bases between them. The CDR3 DNA follows: TGTGCCAGCAGTCCTGACTCCACCGGGGAGCTGTTTTTT. Translated: CASSPDSTGELFF.

The chain is built from TRBV19 and TRBJ2-2; TRBD1 aligns across 7 bases. From germline, CDR1 is LNHDA and CDR2 SQIVND (reference sequence). The CDR3 sequence is 15 residues long. The V and J ends lost 2 bases and 4 bases, in that order; junction bases with no gene match: 4. Here the CDR3 DNA reads TGTGCCAGTAGTATACGCTCAGGGGGCACCGGGGAGCTGTTTTTT. Its translation is CASSIRSGGTGELFF.

This sequence joins TRBV2 and TRBJ1-1; no clear D gene. This CDR3 contains 16 residues. Per germline, CDR1 SNHLY and CDR2 FYNNEI. V lost 0 bases to trimming and J lost 4 bases, with 15 bases between them. This chain's CDR3 is CASSEAREWRVTEAFF. CDR3 sequence (DNA): TGTGCCAGCAGTGAAGCGCGGGAATGGAGGGTCACTGAAGCTTTCTTT. Filled out from reference TRBV2 and TRBJ1-1, the complete variable domain reads EPEVTQTPSHQVTQMGQEVILRCVPISNHLYFYWYRQILGQKVEFLVSFYNNEISEKSEIFDDQFSVERPDGSNFTLKIRSTKLEDSAMYFCASSEAREWRVTEAFFGQGTRLTVV.

This chain uses TRBV28 with TRBJ2-7; a possible D gene is TRBD1 (5 bases). The CDR3 runs to 14 residues. Trimming took off 6 bases at V and 4 bases at J, with 16 bases between the two ends. Germline V gives CDR1 MDHEN, CDR2 SYDVKM. The CDR3 coding sequence is TGTGCCAGCAGCCCCCCAGGGAACTATTACGAGCAGTACTTC. Encoded protein: CASSPPGNYYEQYF.

The chain employs TRBV6-5 and TRBJ2-7; tentatively, D is TRBD2 (6 bases). Trimming removed 5 bases from V and 2 bases from J, with 13 bases in between. Germline V gene lookup returns CDR1 MNHEY and CDR2 SVGAGI. This CDR3 spans 14 amino acids. This CDR3 is CASSPGTLTYEQYF. The CDR3 DNA sequence: TGTGCCAGCAGTCCAGGGACTTTAACCTACGAGCAGTACTTC.

This rearrangement joins TRBV19 to TRBJ2-5; the D gene is possibly TRBD1 (5 bases). Germline V lookup: CDR1 LNHDA, CDR2 SQIVND (reference sequence). This CDR3 contains 15 residues. Trimming shortened V by 4 bases and J by 3 bases, and 15 bases separated the two germline ends. The chain's CDR3 is CASSSSWQDKETQYF. Written as DNA, the CDR3 is TGTGCCAGTAGTAGTTCGTGGCAGGACAAAGAGACCCAGTACTTC.

This clone was seen once. V gene TRBV5-4 combines with J gene TRBJ2-2; 9 nucleotides match TRBD1. The V segment lost 4 bases and the J segment 6 bases; nucleotides outside the gene matches: 10. Germline values: CDR1 SGHNT, CDR2 YYREEE (reference sequence). The CDR3 runs 16 residues. CDR3 amino acids: CASSPRDRVMAGELFF. CDR3 bases: TGTGCCAGCAGCCCCCGGGACAGGGTTATGGCCGGGGAGCTGTTTTTT.

The chain carries TRBV2 and TRBJ2-7; 13 nucleotides line up with TRBD2. The CDR3 totals 15 residues. V lost 8 bases to trimming and J lost 1 base; unmatched junction nucleotides: 5. Germline V gene sequence: CDR1 SNHLY, CDR2 FYNNEI. The CDR3 DNA reads TGTGCCAGCTTGACTAGCGGGAGGCCATCCTACGAGCAGTACTTC. Protein sequence: CASLTSGRPSYEQYF.

This clone was detected only a few times. V usage is TRBV7-2 and J usage is TRBJ1-2; D not resolved. CDR1 and CDR2 from the germline V gene are SGHTA and FQGNSA. This CDR3 comprises 14 residues. The ends were cut back, 7 bases at V and 6 bases at J, with 18 bases in the middle. The CDR3 loop reads CASTPPGSGHGYTF. CDR3 nucleotides: TGTGCCAGCACACCCCCGGGCAGCGGGCATGGCTACACCTTC.

The chain combines TRBV19 with TRBJ1-6; 10 bases match TRBD1. The CDR3 sequence is 15 residues long. J was trimmed by 6 bases and V by 6 bases; bases with no gene match: 5. Looked up from germline, CDR1 is LNHDA and CDR2 is SQIVND (reference sequence). The CDR3 region is CASSARDRGNSPLHF. The CDR3 region has the DNA TGTGCCAGTAGCGCCCGGGACAGGGGTAATTCACCCCTCCACTTT.

The chain is built from TRBV5-1 and TRBJ1-3; D is undetermined. Trimming left V 8 bases short and J 0 bases short, with 18 bases between. CDR1 SGHRS and CDR2 YFSETQ come from the germline V gene. The length of the CDR3 is 16 residues. The chain's CDR3 is CASTSWALSSGNTIYF. CDR3 coding DNA: TGCGCCAGTACTTCTTGGGCCCTGAGCTCTGGAAACACCATATATTTT.

The CDR3 sequence is CASSFSLADTGELFF. In DNA form, the CDR3 reads TGTGCCAGCAGCTTTTCCCTCGCGGACACCGGGGAGCTGTTTTTT. This sequence joins TRBV11-2 and TRBJ2-2; D is uncertain. CDR3 length: 15 residues. Between the trimmed V and J ends, which lost 3 bases and 3 bases, there was a span of 11 bases. Per germline, CDR1 SGHAT and CDR2 FQNNGV.

This clone showed up just a few times. The rearrangement joins TRBV5-5 to TRBJ2-1; 7 nucleotides match TRBD2. V gave up 2 bases and J gave up 4 bases; unmatched junction bases: 6. Germline CDR1 is SGHKS and CDR2 is YYEKEE (reference sequence). The CDR3 spans 15 residues. CDR3 in amino acids: CASSLQAGSYNEQFF. The CDR3 DNA is TGTGCCAGCAGCTTACAAGCGGGATCTTACAATGAGCAGTTCTTC.

The rearrangement uses TRBV10-3 and TRBJ1-5, with D unclear. Per germline, CDR1 ENHRY and CDR2 SYGVKD. Deletions cut 3 bases from V and 7 bases from J, with 10 bases between. CDR3 length: 13 amino acids. CDR3 in amino acids: CAISELVGQPQHF. The DNA of the CDR3 is TGTGCCATCAGTGAATTGGTGGGCCAGCCCCAGCATTTT.

The chain recombines TRBV11-2 with TRBJ2-1; 7 bases map to TRBD2. Germline assignment: CDR1 SGHAT and CDR2 FQNNGV. This CDR3 region has 15 residues. V was clipped by 5 bases and J by 6 bases; unmatched bases: 10. The CDR3 loop reads CASSLVGLVGNEQFF. The CDR3 bases are TGTGCCAGCAGCCTAGTAGGACTAGTGGGCAATGAGCAGTTCTTC.

There are a few counts of this clone. The V call is TRBV4-2, the J call TRBJ1-6; a weak D match, TRBD1 (6 bases). The CDR3 extends over 18 amino acids. Germline lookup yields CDR1 LGHNA and CDR2 YNFKEQ. The V end lost 2 bases, the J end lost 5 bases, and 19 bases lay between the germline ends. The CDR3 loop is CASSQNGGATGDNSPLHF. CDR3 bases: TGTGCCAGCAGCCAAAATGGGGGGGCGACCGGGGATAATTCACCCCTCCACTTT.

The CDR3: CASKPRGTQGRFHEQYF. The CDR3 DNA follows: TGTGCCAGCAAACCCCGCGGGACCCAGGGACGTTTCCACGAGCAGTACTTC. The genes are TRBV3-1 (or the pseudogene TRBV3-2) and TRBJ2-7; D is perhaps TRBD2 (6 bases). CDR1 and CDR2 from the germline V gene are LGHDT and YNNKEL (reference sequence). This CDR3 is 17 amino acids long. V lost 7 bases, J lost 5 bases, and 27 bases lay in between.

The V and J genes are TRBV3-1 (or the pseudogene TRBV3-2) and TRBJ2-2, with D possibly TRBD1 on 5 matching bases. Germline CDR1 LGHDT, CDR2 YNNKEL (reference sequence). The CDR3 contains 13 residues. V lost 5 bases and J 7 bases, leaving 11 bases between the germline ends. The CDR3 is CASSFLQGGELFF. The CDR3, as DNA: TGTGCCAGCAGCTTTCTTCAGGGCGGGGAGCTGTTTTTT.

The gene calls are TRBV19 and TRBJ2-2, with D perhaps matching TRBD1 (7 bases). Germline loops: CDR1 LNHDA, CDR2 SQIVND (reference sequence). This CDR3 spans 17 amino acids. V shed 6 bases and J shed 5 bases, with 22 bases lying between them. Here the CDR3 reads CASRPLSGGGRTGELFF. The CDR3 DNA is TGTGCCAGTAGACCCCTGTCAGGAGGGGGCAGGACCGGGGAGCTGTTTTTT.

The chain recombines TRBV7-2 with TRBJ2-3, with 7 bases matching TRBD2. Germline values: CDR1 SGHTA, CDR2 FQGNSA. This CDR3 is 15 amino acids long. V lost 1 base to trimming and J lost 2 bases; unmatched junction nucleotides: 3. The CDR3 sequence is CASSLGLATTDTQYF. DNA of the CDR3: TGTGCCAGCAGCTTAGGACTAGCCACCACAGATACGCAGTATTTT.

The chain combines TRBV19 with TRBJ1-5, with TRBD1 as a possible D gene (6 bases). Germline loops: CDR1 LNHDA, CDR2 SQIVND (reference sequence). V was trimmed by 5 bases and J by 4 bases, leaving 18 bases between them. CDR3 size: 16 residues. CDR3 sequence: CASSVTGGGANQPQHF. DNA of the CDR3: TGTGCCAGTAGTGTTACGGGAGGGGGGGCAAATCAGCCCCAGCATTTT.

This clone was counted only a few times. This chain connects TRBV12-5 to TRBJ1-5; 8 bases match TRBD1. Germline values: CDR1 LGHNT, CDR2 FRNRAP. Trimming at V came to 6 bases and at J to 4 bases, leaving 5 bases not matched to a gene. The CDR3 is 14 residues long. The DNA of the CDR3 is TGTGCTAGTGGACTGGGACAGGTTAATCAGCCCCAGCATTTT. Translating it yields CASGLGQVNQPQHF. Full variable domain (remainder filled in from reference TRBV12-5 and TRBJ1-5): DARVTQTPRHKVTEMGQEVTMRCQPILGHNTVFWYRQTMMQGLELLAYFRNRAPLDDSGMPKDRFSAEMPDATLATLKIQPSEPRDSAVYFCASGLGQVNQPQHFGDGTRLSIL.

The chain carries TRBV2 and TRBJ2-7; D may be TRBD1 (6 bases). Trimming cost V 4 bases and J 3 bases, with 10 bases left between them. Germline CDR1 reads SNHLY; CDR2 reads FYNNEI. The CDR3 sequence is 13 residues long. The CDR3 DNA reads TGTGCCAGCAGTGCACAGGGTAACTACGAGCAGTACTTC. Translation gives CASSAQGNYEQYF.

This rearrangement joins TRBV10-3 to TRBJ2-3; 10 nucleotides match TRBD2. The germline gives CDR1 ENHRY, CDR2 SYGVKD. There are 18 residues in the CDR3. Trimming cost V 2 bases and J 0 bases; bases outside gene matches: 8. CDR3 in DNA: TGTGCCATCAGTGAGGTGTCTAGCGGGGGCCTTAGCACAGATACGCAGTATTTT. It codes for CAISEVSSGGLSTDTQYF.

The V and J genes are TRBV7-2 and TRBJ2-1, with 13 bases that match TRBD2. The CDR3 spans 17 residues. V shed 5 bases and J 6 bases; nucleotides not matched to a gene: 10. Germline V gene sequence: CDR1 SGHTA, CDR2 FQGNSA. The CDR3 region is CASSPRTSGRLGNEQFF. CDR3 DNA sequence: TGTGCCAGCAGCCCCCGGACTAGCGGGAGACTCGGCAATGAGCAGTTCTTC.

The chain joins TRBV7-9 to TRBJ2-7, with 9 nucleotides matching TRBD1. The CDR3 sequence is 15 residues long. The germline V gene encodes CDR1 SEHNR and CDR2 FQNEAQ (reference sequence). Trimming at V came to 3 bases and at J to 2 bases, leaving 5 bases not matched to a gene. CDR3 nucleotide sequence: TGTGCCAGCAGCTTCCTCGGGACAGGGCCCTACGAGCAGTACTTC. This translates into CASSFLGTGPYEQYF.

The genes are TRBV28 and TRBJ2-2; D perhaps matches TRBD2 (5 bases). The V gene's germline CDR1 is MDHEN and CDR2 SYDVKM. Trimming pared 6 bases from V and 4 bases from J, leaving 21 bases between. The CDR3 is 17 amino acids. The DNA of the CDR3 is TGTGCCAGCAGCCCTCCGGGTGGAGGCGGAAGCACCGGGGAGCTGTTTTTT. The encoded protein is CASSPPGGGGSTGELFF.

The rearrangement uses TRBV5-4 and TRBJ2-1; D perhaps matches TRBD2 (6 bases). The V end was cut by 0 bases, the J end by 9 bases, with 19 bases between. The germline V gene has CDR1 SGHNT and CDR2 YYREEE (reference sequence). This CDR3 has 16 residues. In DNA, the CDR3 is TGTGCCAGCAGCTTGGCTTTTGGAGGGGCCGACTTTGAGCAGTTCTTC. It yields the protein CASSLAFGGADFEQFF.

The chain carries TRBV7-2 and TRBJ2-7; 9 bases are shared with TRBD2. Germline CDR1 and CDR2: SGHTA and FQGNSA. V was pared by 5 bases and J by 0 bases, with 11 bases of the junction left unmatched. This CDR3 contains 17 residues. The CDR3 DNA follows: TGTGCCAGCAGCCAGACGGGGACTAGCCCTAGCTCCTACGAGCAGTACTTC. It translates to CASSQTGTSPSSYEQYF.